This TCR beta chain was captured in a study of somatic mutations in cytotoxic T cells in rheumatoid arthritis. Study as a whole: Flow sorting yielded some V beta antibody-stained T-cell populations at nearly 100% purity, among them V beta1+ cells sequenced for TCRB.

Trimming took 6 bases from V and 4 from J, leaving 16 bases between them. Germline CDR1 is MDHEN and CDR2 is SYDVKM. The CDR3 is 14 amino acids. Authors' data handling: In patients, CD8+ clones bigger than 1% rarely had the same sequence as a published virus-specific TCRB. The method was immunoSEQ multiplex PCR; TCRdb's version includes in-frame clones alone and lacks a portion of them. V, J and clone size derive from that table, while D and trimming were established from the DNA sequence. The sample comprises about 18,000 clones, almost 85% of which are singletons, and approximately 19% rests with the top ten. Study-level points and caveats: Rheumatoid arthritis patients, but not healthy controls, exhibited increasing CD8+ clonality with age. Rheumatoid arthritis patients and age-matched healthy controls showed no significant difference in CD8+ T-cell clonality.

A remark on this clone: Its antigen is currently unknown.

The source material was CD8+ T cells sorted from blood. The chain combines TRBV28 with TRBJ2-7; TRBD2 is a possible D gene (6 bases). This receptor was taken from an adult with rheumatoid arthritis. The CDR3 loop reads CASSRTSPEYEQYF. DNA of the CDR3: TGTGCCAGCAGCCGAACTAGCCCTGAATACGAGCAGTACTTC.